Given below is one T cell receptor (beta chain) in context. This record comes from a study of T cells in Graves' hyperthyroidism and ophthalmopathy. RNA transcripts served as the template for amplifying TCR beta CDR3 regions. In the first-round RT-PCR of the TCR CDR3, the HTBI primer set was used. TCRdb reprocessed the multiplex PCR reads with MiXCR, giving one entry per CDR3 protein. Here the sample spans 500,000 to 550,000 distinct CDR3 sequences, just under 20% being singletons. Germline V gene data show CDR1 as SGHNT and CDR2 as YYREEE (reference sequence). The CDR3 is 15 residues long. With 0 bases removed from V and 3 bases from J, the gap between germline ends came to 13 bases.

The source of this sequence is a man aged 35-49 years with Graves' ophthalmopathy. The chain has TRBV5-4 and TRBJ2-7, with D possibly being TRBD1 (6 bases). The sample comprised blood. DNA for the CDR3: TGTGCCAGCAGCTTGGAGGTTGGCAGGGGCTACGAGCAGTACTTC. Its protein is CASSLEVGRGYEQYF.